This entry features one T cell receptor (beta chain) sequence. This clone showed up just a few times. Its cognate antigen has yet to be identified. The sample holds no much larger clone one base away, and base qualities are not on file. The entry originates in a study of cytomegalovirus exposure and HLA in healthy donors (dated by TCRdb to about 2017). Regarding the complete study: In an earlier analysis of some 610 of the donors, approximately 300 Gb of sequence data and 90 million to 120 million unique TCR beta sequences from about 179 million T cells were reported. A handful of DR-DQ haplotypes were handled as single units for association and clustering because linkage in the cohort was strong. The study aimed to test whether signatures of past pathogen exposure could be identified by cataloging public T cell receptors. The later analysis used no new phenotypic data to find candidate immune exposures, relying instead on TCR beta sequences and their occurrence across donors. A later genetic analysis took genome-wide SNP genotypes for about 55% of the 666 donors and used that subset as a discovery cohort. Roughly 290 gigabases of sequencing data and around 88 million unique TCR sequences made up an early release that covered several hundred HLA-typed donors. An earlier analysis of roughly 580 of the donors used high-throughput TCR beta sequencing to judge whether each TCR beta V gene segment behaved as functional or pseudogenic. The study profiled the T cell repertoires of 500 to 800 subjects by immunosequencing and related them to cytomegalovirus serostatus. In addition to the first cohort of approximately 670 subjects, a separate validation cohort of 120 different subjects was used. Among the approximately 400 genotyped donors, around 81% belonged to the genetic ancestry cluster associated with self-reported Caucasian donors. A later analysis re-analyzed previously published TCR beta repertoires from roughly 690 donors and added high-resolution HLA genotyping to study TCR occurrence patterns. Donor age, sex, ethnicity and CMV serostatus were collected together with the repertoire data. The number of donors typed differed by locus, with 629-630 for A, B, C, DRB1 and DQB1, more than 500 for DQA1, 600 to 610 for DPA1, and around 430 for DPB1. All discovery cohort repertoires had been generated using a single sequencing platform. HLA typing included class I and class II loci at four-digit resolution. To predict cytomegalovirus infection status, the study brought together high-throughput TCR immunosequencing, statistical association of individual TCRs with disease status, and machine learning. Among 398 genotyped donors of the cohort, an average of approximately 240,000 unique TCR beta nucleotide sequences was sequenced per donor, of which 15% to 20% were non-productive.

The library was built by means of the immunoSEQ multiplex PCR assay. For the multiplex PCR, a mixture combining 60 forward primers for TCR Vbeta segments and 13 reverse primers for TCR Jbeta segments was used. Amplification of the CDR3 region of rearranged TCR beta genes was performed with a multiplex PCR assay on genomic DNA. On the Illumina HiSeq System, the amplified TCR beta libraries were sequenced as 87-base-pair reads. As for how the authors treated the data: In a later analysis, some 80 million unique TCR beta chains were counted across the roughly 700 repertoires, and roughly 9.9 million of these chains were shared by at least two donors. Raw reads were error-corrected and collapsed into unique sequences with a nearest-neighbor algorithm that merged closely related sequences to remove PCR and sequencing errors. Alignment of CDR3 sequences to IMGT reference sequences was used to assign V, D and J gene segments. For a sequence to be retained, a match of at least six nucleotides to both a V gene segment and a J gene segment was required. A rearrangement was called productive if the CDR3 had no stop codons and remained in frame with V and J, and every other rearrangement was called non-productive. CDR3 was defined according to IMGT convention as the region running from the second conserved V-encoded cysteine to the conserved J-encoded phenylalanine. Sequences without an unambiguous match to a single V gene segment were excluded from the earlier analysis of over 500 of the donors. An earlier analysis of about 590 of the donors classified V segments as functional when productive rearrangements were above 56.7% and as segregating when the standard deviation between donors was above 5%. To diagnose cytomegalovirus status from the catalog of TCR beta chain sequences, a statistical classification framework was built. In a later analysis, TCR nucleotide sequences were compared against IMGT/GENE-DB human TR gene sequences so that V and J genes could be assigned. A later analysis assigned CDR3 sequences and most-parsimonious VDJ recombination scenarios with the TCRdist pipeline. In a later analysis, every TCR beta chain was defined by the combination of its CDR3 amino acid sequence and its V-gene family, and reads without a unique V-gene family were dropped. As a way to deal with suspected cross-contamination and a sequencing artifact, a later analysis dropped hundreds of nucleotide sequences that were highly shared and had low generation probability. In a later analysis, a clonal expansion index was calculated for each public chain from normalized within-repertoire ranks of inferred template counts. Generation probabilities in a later analysis came from a VDJ recombination model fitted to out-of-frame rearrangements, and those results were checked against IGoR. Hypergeometric tests were used in a later analysis to score TCR-TCR, TCR-HLA and TCR-CMV co-occurrence, with a repertoire-size bias correction applied to the TCR pairs. To estimate false discovery rates, a later analysis permuted the HLA or CMV assignments 20 times. In a later analysis, co-occurring TCRs were grouped using DBSCAN, with TCRdist sequence similarity added in when clustering inside HLA-allele-positive subsets. Co-occurrence clustering excluded repertoires with fewer than 30,000 or more than 120,000 public chains, plus five with anomalous nucleotide sharing. TCRdb provides this immuneACCESS table in a form limited to in-frame rearrangements. Some clones are lacking; in checked studies, under half of them reflect an unresolved V gene, and why the rest are absent is not known. From that table come the V and J calls and clone size; the DNA was used to work out D and trimming. For this sample the table gives roughly 160,000 clones, of which approximately 85% were detected only once. Approximately 8.5% of the sample goes to the ten largest clones.

Broader findings and caveats from the paper: According to a later analysis, most CMV-associated TCR beta chains appeared to be HLA-restricted, and the HLA associations seemed to be driven largely by CMV exposure. A later genetic analysis reported fewer N-insertions in productive TCRs among donors in an Asian-associated ancestry cluster than the approximately 670-donor mean. Some IMGT-functional V segments, including TRBV6-2 and TRBV6-3, could not be distinguished by the 87-base-pair reads and were therefore excluded. Immune exposure information for the cohort was limited to CMV serostatus. A later genetic analysis associated a missense DCLRE1C variant with V-gene and J-gene trimming of TCR beta chains, and an independent cohort replicated the association. In a later analysis, some 17,000 TCR beta sequences were associated with specific HLA alleles at a false discovery rate of 0.05. In a later analysis, HLA-associated TCR beta chains were found to be more clonally expanded and to have lower generation probabilities than equally common non-associated chains. Strong co-occurrence of HLA alleles, especially DR and DQ, made assigning TCR associations to individual alleles difficult. Sequencing depth was assumed to be roughly uniform across donors in the presence/absence analyses, though that assumption may not hold. Because HLA typing was missing for some donors at each locus, association tests included only the typed subset. A further reported finding was that TCR beta sequences accurately predicted the HLA-A and HLA-B alleles for most subjects in the first cohort. A group of highly shared sequence variants was considered likely to be a technical artifact of the sequencing pipeline. In an earlier analysis of about 600 of the donors, most TCR beta V segments appeared in productive rearrangements about 87% or about 30% of the time, broadly matching IMGT annotations. Linkage disequilibrium might explain the correlated functional status among segregating V segments, but an unknown experimental factor could not be excluded. A total of fewer than 200 TCR beta chains were listed by the study as associated with cytomegalovirus. Because counts were too low, some 16 rarely observed V segments, including chromosome 9 orphons, were excluded from the earlier analysis of 587 of the donors. According to a later analysis, parvovirus B19, influenza, CMV and Epstein-Barr virus appeared linked to several top co-occurrence clusters. The authors suggested that the approach could potentially be extended to other disease states and immunological phenotypes. In this cohort, only TCR beta chains were sequenced, and detectable features were limited by the absence of alpha or paired-chain data. A later analysis found that TCR association rates varied across HLA loci, with DRB1 alleles showing the most associated TCRs and HLA-C alleles the fewest. Most TCR sequences were observed very rarely across donors, whereas some public TCRs were present in many individuals. Cytomegalovirus status was reported to be diagnosed by the classifier with high specificity and sensitivity in both the original and validation cohorts. In vitro tests confirmed that a few of the cytomegalovirus-associated TCR beta chains recognize cytomegalovirus antigens.

CDR1 and CDR2 (LGHNA, YSLEER) derive from the germline V gene. Unmatched junction bases come to 9, with V trimmed by 0 bases and J by 10 bases. The CDR3 starts with the cysteine, ends with the phenylalanine, and has 16 residues. The CDR3 DNA has 48 bases and is translated from base 1. The cohort was made up of several hundred healthy bone marrow donors. Cohort members were all nominally healthy when sampled, although unrecorded immune exposures were likely present. The donor was CMV seropositive and belonged to the group of over 250 seropositive cohort members. A peripheral blood sample was collected from each donor, and TCR beta sequencing was performed on peripheral blood mononuclear cells. Genomic DNA was extracted from the blood cell samples with the Qiagen DNeasy Blood Extraction Kit.

The chain is encoded by TRBV4-3 joined to TRBJ1-6, with TRBD1 matching 7 junction bases. The sample comprised PBMCs. The receptor was isolated from a man aged 18-30 years in good health and CMV-seropositive. The nucleotides read TGCGCCAGCAGCCAAGAATGGAGGACAGGTGGCTCACCCCTCCACTTT. This translates into CASSQEWRTGGSPLHF.